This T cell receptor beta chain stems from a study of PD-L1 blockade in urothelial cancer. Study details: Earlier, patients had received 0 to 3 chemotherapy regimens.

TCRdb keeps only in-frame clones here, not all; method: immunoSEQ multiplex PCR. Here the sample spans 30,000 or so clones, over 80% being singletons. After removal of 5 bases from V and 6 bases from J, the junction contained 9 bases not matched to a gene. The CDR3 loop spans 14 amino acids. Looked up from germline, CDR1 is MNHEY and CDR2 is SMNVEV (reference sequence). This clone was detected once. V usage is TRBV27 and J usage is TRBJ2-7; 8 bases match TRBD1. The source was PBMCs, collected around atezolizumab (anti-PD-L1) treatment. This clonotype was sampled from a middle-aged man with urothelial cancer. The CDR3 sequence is CASSPQGAVGEQYV. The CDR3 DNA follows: TGTGCCAGCAGTCCGCAGGGGGCGGTCGGCGAGCAGTACGTC.